This TCR beta chain was identified in a study of shared clonotypes between healthy human individuals. The CDR3 runs 14 residues. In germline, CDR1 is MNHNS, CDR2 SASEGT. V gave up 6 bases and J gave up 11 bases, with 17 bases separating them. Method: immunoSEQ multiplex PCR; TCRdb's copy keeps in-frame clones and lacks some. This sample has millions of clones, with roughly 91% found just once. Naivety among CD8 cells was defined by CD45RO negativity and positive CCR7 selection, thereby excluding terminally differentiated effector memory CD45RA+ cells. The sample consisted of naive CD8+ T cells from PBMCs. This chain uses TRBV6-1 with TRBJ1-6, with TRBD1 as a possible D gene (6 bases). This TCR was recovered from a man younger than 30 in good health. Some clones in this sample may be carry-over from other donors' samples. As DNA, the CDR3 is TGTGCCAGCAGAGCCGGGGGCTCGGGCGCACCCCTCCACTTT. It specifies CASRAGGSGAPLHF.